The T cell receptor beta chain under discussion was sequenced for a study of T cell changes during pregnancy in multiple sclerosis. The repertoire was sequenced with immunoSEQ multiplex PCR; TCRdb's copy has only in-frame clones and lacks some. The sample lists 45,000 to 70,000 clones; about 91% were seen once. V dropped 0 bases and J dropped 6 bases, with 8 bases sitting between them. This CDR3 spans 14 amino acids. Germline V gene lookup returns CDR1 LGHNA and CDR2 YNFKEQ. Sequenced here: CD4+ T cells from peripheral blood mononuclear cells, sampled in the second trimester of pregnancy. This chain connects TRBV4-2 to TRBJ2-2, with D uncertain. This clonotype originated in a female donor with multiple sclerosis, enrolled in a pregnancy study. CDR3 in amino acids: CASSQDFRAGELFF. DNA for the CDR3: TGTGCCAGCAGCCAAGATTTTAGAGCCGGGGAGCTGTTTTTT.